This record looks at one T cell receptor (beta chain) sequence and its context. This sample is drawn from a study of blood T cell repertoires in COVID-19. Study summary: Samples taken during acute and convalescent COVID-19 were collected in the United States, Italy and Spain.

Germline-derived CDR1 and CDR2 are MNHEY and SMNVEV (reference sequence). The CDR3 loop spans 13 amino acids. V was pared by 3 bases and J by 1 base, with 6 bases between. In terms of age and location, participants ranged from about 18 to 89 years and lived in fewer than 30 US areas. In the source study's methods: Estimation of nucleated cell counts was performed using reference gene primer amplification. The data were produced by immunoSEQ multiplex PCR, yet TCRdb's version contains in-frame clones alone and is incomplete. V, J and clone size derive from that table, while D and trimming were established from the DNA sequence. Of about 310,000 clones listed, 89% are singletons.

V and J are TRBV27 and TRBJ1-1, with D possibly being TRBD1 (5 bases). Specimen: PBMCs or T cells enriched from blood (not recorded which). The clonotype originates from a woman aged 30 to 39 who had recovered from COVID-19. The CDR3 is CASSFQGNTEAFF. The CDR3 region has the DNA TGTGCCAGCAGTTTTCAGGGGAACACTGAAGCTTTCTTT.